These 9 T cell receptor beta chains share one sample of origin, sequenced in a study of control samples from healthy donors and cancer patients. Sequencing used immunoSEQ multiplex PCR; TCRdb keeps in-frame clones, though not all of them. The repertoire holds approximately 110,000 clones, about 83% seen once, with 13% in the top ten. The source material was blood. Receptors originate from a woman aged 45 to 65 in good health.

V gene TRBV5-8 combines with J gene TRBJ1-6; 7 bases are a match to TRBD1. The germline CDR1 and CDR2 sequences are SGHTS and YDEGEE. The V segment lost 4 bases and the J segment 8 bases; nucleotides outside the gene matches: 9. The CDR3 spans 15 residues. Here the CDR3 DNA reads TGTGCCAGCAGCGACAGGGTCCTGATGGATTCACCCCTCCACTTT. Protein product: CASSDRVLMDSPLHF. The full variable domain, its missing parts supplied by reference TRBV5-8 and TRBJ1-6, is EAGVTQSPTHLIKTRGQQATLRCSPISGHTSVYWYQQALGLGLQFLLWYDEGEERNRGNFPPRFSGRQFPNYSSELNVNALELEDSALYLCASSDRVLMDSPLHFGNGTRLTVT.

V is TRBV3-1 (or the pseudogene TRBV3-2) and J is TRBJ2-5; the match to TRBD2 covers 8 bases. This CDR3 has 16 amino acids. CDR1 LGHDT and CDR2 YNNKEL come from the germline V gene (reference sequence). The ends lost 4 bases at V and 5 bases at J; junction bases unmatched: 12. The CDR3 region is CASSPSGRGGRETQYF. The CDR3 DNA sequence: TGTGCCAGCAGCCCCTCTGGTCGGGGGGGACGGGAGACCCAGTACTTC.

CDR3 sequence reads: CASNQRQGGYGETQYF. In DNA, the CDR3 is TGTGCCAGCAATCAAAGACAGGGGGGGTATGGAGAGACCCAGTACTTC. J is TRBJ2-5 and V is TRBV2; 9 bases are a match to TRBD1. This CDR3 spans 16 amino acids. Germline V CDR1 and CDR2: SNHLY, FYNNEI. V shed 7 bases and J 4 bases; nucleotides not matched to a gene: 13.

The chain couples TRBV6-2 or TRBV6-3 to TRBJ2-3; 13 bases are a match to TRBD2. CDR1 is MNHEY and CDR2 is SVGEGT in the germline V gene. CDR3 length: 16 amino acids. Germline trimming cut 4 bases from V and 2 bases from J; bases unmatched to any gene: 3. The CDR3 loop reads CASSSGTSGNTDTQYF. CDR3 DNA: TGTGCCAGCAGTTCCGGGACTAGCGGGAACACAGATACGCAGTATTTT.

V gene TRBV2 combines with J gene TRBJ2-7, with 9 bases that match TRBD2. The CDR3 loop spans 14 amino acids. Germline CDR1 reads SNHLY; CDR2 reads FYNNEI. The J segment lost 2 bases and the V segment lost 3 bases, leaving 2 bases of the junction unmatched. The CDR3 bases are TGTGCCAGCAGTGAGACTAGCGGCGCCTACGAGCAGTACTTC. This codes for CASSETSGAYEQYF. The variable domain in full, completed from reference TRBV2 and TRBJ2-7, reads EPEVTQTPSHQVTQMGQEVILRCVPISNHLYFYWYRQILGQKVEFLVSFYNNEISEKSEIFDDQFSVERPDGSNFTLKIRSTKLEDSAMYFCASSETSGAYEQYFGPGTRLTVT.

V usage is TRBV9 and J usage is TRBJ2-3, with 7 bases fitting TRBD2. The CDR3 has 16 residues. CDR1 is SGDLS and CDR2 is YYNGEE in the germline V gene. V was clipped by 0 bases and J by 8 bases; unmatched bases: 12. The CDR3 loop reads CASSVGSRLAAGTQYF. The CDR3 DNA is TGTGCCAGCAGCGTAGGTTCGCGACTAGCTGCAGGTACGCAGTATTTT.

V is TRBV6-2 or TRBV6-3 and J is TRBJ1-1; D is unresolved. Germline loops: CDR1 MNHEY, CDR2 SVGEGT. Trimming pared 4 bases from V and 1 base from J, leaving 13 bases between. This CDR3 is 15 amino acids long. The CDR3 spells CASSWRVSGNTEAFF. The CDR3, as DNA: TGTGCCAGCAGTTGGAGGGTCTCGGGGAACACTGAAGCTTTCTTT.

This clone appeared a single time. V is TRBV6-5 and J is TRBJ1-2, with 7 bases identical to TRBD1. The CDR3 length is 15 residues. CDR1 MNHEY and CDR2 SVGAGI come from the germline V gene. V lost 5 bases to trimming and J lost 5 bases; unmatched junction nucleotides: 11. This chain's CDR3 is CASSTGGQATYGYTF. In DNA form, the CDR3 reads TGTGCCAGCAGTACCGGAGGACAGGCTACTTATGGCTACACCTTC.

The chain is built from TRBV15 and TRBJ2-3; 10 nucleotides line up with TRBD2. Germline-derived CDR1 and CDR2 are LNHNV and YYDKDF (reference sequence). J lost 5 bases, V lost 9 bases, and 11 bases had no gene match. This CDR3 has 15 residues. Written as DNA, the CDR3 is TGTGCCACGGGTAGGCTAGCGGGAGAGGTAGATACGCAGTATTTT. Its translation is CATGRLAGEVDTQYF.